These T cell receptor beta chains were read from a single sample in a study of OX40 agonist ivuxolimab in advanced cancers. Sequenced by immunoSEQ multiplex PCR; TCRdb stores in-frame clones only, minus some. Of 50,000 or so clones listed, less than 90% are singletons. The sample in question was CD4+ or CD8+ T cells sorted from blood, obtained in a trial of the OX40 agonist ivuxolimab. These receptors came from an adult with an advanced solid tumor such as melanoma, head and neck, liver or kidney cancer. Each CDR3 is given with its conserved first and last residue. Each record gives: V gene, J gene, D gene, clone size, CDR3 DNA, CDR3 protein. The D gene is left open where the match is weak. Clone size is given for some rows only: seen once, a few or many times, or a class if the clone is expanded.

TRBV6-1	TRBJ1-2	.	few	TGTGCCAGCAAATACTTTGACAACCTGAACTATGGCTACACCTTC	CASKYFDNLNYGYTF
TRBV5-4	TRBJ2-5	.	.	TGTGCCAGCAGCTTGGCTCGCCAAGAGACCCAGTACTTC	CASSLARQETQYF
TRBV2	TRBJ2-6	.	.	TGTGCCAGCAGTGAACTAGCTACTGGGGCCAACGTCCTGACTTTC	CASSELATGANVLTF
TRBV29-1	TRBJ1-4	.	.	TGCAGCGCACGGACAGCCGAGCATGGAAAACTGTTTTTT	CSARTAEHGKLFF
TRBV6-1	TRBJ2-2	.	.	TGTGCCAGCAGTGGACAGTCGAACACCGGGGAGCTGTTTTTT	CASSGQSNTGELFF
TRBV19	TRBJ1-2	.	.	TGTGCCAGTAGTATGAATAATCCAGGGCCTTCCTATGGCTACACCTTC	CASSMNNPGPSYGYTF
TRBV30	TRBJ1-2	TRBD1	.	TGTGCCTGGACCGGGACAGGGCTTAACTATGGCTACACCTTC	CAWTGTGLNYGYTF
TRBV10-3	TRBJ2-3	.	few	TGTGCCATCAGTGAGGAGTACACAGATACGCAGTATTTT	CAISEEYTDTQYF
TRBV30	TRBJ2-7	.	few	TGTGCCTGGAAAGAGGCCTACGAGCAGTACTTC	CAWKEAYEQYF
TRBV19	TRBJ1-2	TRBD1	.	TGTGCCACAAGACAGGGAGTTGGCTACACCTTC	CATRQGVGYTF
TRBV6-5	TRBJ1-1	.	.	TGTGCCAGCAGTGCCAGGACGGGCAACACTGAAGCTTTCTTT	CASSARTGNTEAFF
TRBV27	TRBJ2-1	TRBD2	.	TGTGCCAGCAGGAGGACTAGCGCGTACTCCTACAATGAGCAGTTCTTC	CASRRTSAYSYNEQFF
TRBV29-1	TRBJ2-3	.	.	TGCAGCGCCGGGGCGCACGGGACTACGCAGTATTTT	CSAGAHGTTQYF
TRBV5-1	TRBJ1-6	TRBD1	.	TGCGCCAGCACCTTTGAGACAGGGCGCGATTCACCCCTCCACTTT	CASTFETGRDSPLHF
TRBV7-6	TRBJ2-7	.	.	TGTGCCAGCAGCTTAGCGTTTGGGCGGGGACACTACGAGCAGTACTTC	CASSLAFGRGHYEQYF
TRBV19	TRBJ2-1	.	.	TGTGCCAGTAGGGGGACGTACAATGAGCAGTTCTTC	CASRGTYNEQFF